This TCR beta chain is drawn from a study of OX40 agonist ivuxolimab in advanced cancers. Across the study: Cohort: 80% to 85% men, mean age approximately 60, aged roughly 23 to 79. The eligibility criteria allowed prior anti-PD-1, anti-PD-L1 or anti-CTLA-4 therapy, and around 38% had some.

Using immunoSEQ multiplex PCR, the repertoire was profiled, and TCRdb retains in-frame clones only, with some absent. The repertoire consists of 96,000 or so clones, with 84% occurring once and the leading ten covering approximately 6.3%. Cycle 7 day 1, cycle 4 day 1, and baseline were the timepoints at which blood was sampled. The V gene's germline CDR1 is SGHNT and CDR2 YYREEE (reference sequence). Trimming removed 4 bases from V and 3 bases from J, with 15 bases in between. The CDR3 has 15 residues. This TCR derives from an adult with an advanced solid tumor such as melanoma, head and neck, liver or kidney cancer. V usage is TRBV5-4 and J usage is TRBJ2-3; weak D call: TRBD2 (7 bases). This material consisted of CD4+ or CD8+ T cells sorted from blood, taken in a trial of the OX40 agonist ivuxolimab. The DNA for the CDR3 is TGTGCCAGCAGCCCTTGGGGGGGCCGAACAGATACGCAGTATTTT. This sequence encodes CASSPWGGRTDTQYF.